Following are 22 T cell receptor beta chains from one sample sequenced in a study of CD8+CD57+ T cells in acquired aplastic anemia listed by TCRdb under 2018. The patients picked for sequencing were ones in whom flow cytometry had shown an expansion of CD8+CD57+ cells. Sequencing instrument: Illumina HiSeq 2000. Profiling of TCR beta VDJ combinations and CDR3 sequences used genomic DNA as the template. TCRdb trimmed the raw reads at Q25, called clones with MiXCR and kept productive beta chains. Every CDR3 protein is listed once, alongside the most common genes and DNA of its rows. The sample has under 200,000 distinct CDR3 sequences on record, approximately 52% of them singletons. The top ten constitute roughly 1.8% of the sample. Sequences were obtained from sorted CD4+, CD8+, or CD8+CD57+ T cells (not recorded which) from PBMCs. Receptors were obtained from a human donor with aplastic anemia.

This clonotype has only one observation. The chain links TRBV11-2 to TRBJ2-1; 7 bases are a match to TRBD1. CDR1 is SGHAT and CDR2 is FQNNGV in the germline V gene. The CDR3 contains 14 residues. J was trimmed by 9 bases and V by 6 bases; bases with no gene match: 11. CDR3: CASRSQGLAGEQFF. CDR3 nucleotides: TGTGCCAGCAGGTCACAGGGGCTAGCAGGTGAGCAGTTCTTC.

This clonotype was counted many times. The rearrangement joins TRBV6-5 to TRBJ1-1; the D is unclear. Germline V gives CDR1 MNHEY, CDR2 SVGAGI. This CDR3 is built from 15 residues. Deletions cut 3 bases from V and 1 base from J, with 12 bases between. The CDR3 region has the DNA TGTGCCAGCAGTTATTATCAGGCAGAGAACACTGAAGCTTTCTTT. Amino acids: CASSYYQAENTEAFF.

The chain couples TRBV20-1 to TRBJ2-3, with D unresolved. Germline CDR1 DFQATT, CDR2 SNEGSKA (reference sequence). The CDR3 loop spans 12 amino acids. V was cut by 5 bases and J by 5 bases, with 11 bases left in between. The CDR3: CSAEITGDTQYF. CDR3 nucleotide sequence: TGCAGTGCTGAAATTACTGGAGATACGCAGTATTTT.

This clonotype has ten or more counts. This sequence joins TRBV2 and TRBJ1-5, with D uncertain. The germline V and J ends were trimmed by 3 bases and 3 bases, with 12 bases remaining between them. The CDR3 is made up of 15 amino acids. CDR1 is SNHLY, CDR2 FYNNEI, per germline. The DNA for the CDR3 is TGTGCCAGCAGTGACAGAACTCTCTCCAATCAGCCCCAGCATTTT. Encoded protein: CASSDRTLSNQPQHF.

This clonotype was counted a few times. The gene calls are TRBV15 and TRBJ1-3; perhaps TRBD1 as D (5 bases). V lost 5 bases, J lost 10 bases, and 18 bases lay in between. This CDR3 contains 14 residues. CDR1 is LNHNV, CDR2 YYDKDF, per germline (reference sequence). CDR3 bases: TGTGCCACCAGCTCCCGACAGACGGAACGTACCATATATTTT. Residues: CATSSRQTERTIYF.

The gene calls are TRBV15 and TRBJ2-1, with D possibly being TRBD1 (6 bases). Per the germline V gene, CDR1 is LNHNV and CDR2 is YYDKDF (reference sequence). The CDR3 consists of 16 residues. V was shortened by 0 bases and J by 6 bases, with 15 bases between the two germline ends. The CDR3 bases are TGTGCCACCAGCAGAGATTCAGGGGACCACACCAATGAGCAGTTCTTC. Translating gives CATSRDSGDHTNEQFF. Combining the CDR3 with reference TRBV15 and TRBJ2-1 gives the whole variable domain DAMVIQNPRYQVTQFGKPVTLSCSQTLNHNVMYWYQQKSSQAPKLLFHYYDKDFNNEADTPDNFQSRRPNTSFCFLDIRSPGLGDTAMYLCATSRDSGDHTNEQFFGPGTRLTVL.

The chain combines TRBV29-1 with TRBJ2-1, with D perhaps matching TRBD2 (6 bases). Trimming took 2 bases from V and 7 from J, leaving 21 bases between them. This CDR3 contains 16 residues. Germline V CDR1 and CDR2: SQVTM, ANQGSEA. In DNA, the CDR3 is TGCAGCGTTGAACTACGCGGGGCGGTGGTACGTAATGAGCAGTTCTTC. Translated, it gives CSVELRGAVVRNEQFF.

In this sample, this clonotype turned up a few times. This chain connects TRBV5-4 to TRBJ2-4, with 8 bases matching TRBD2. V lost 2 bases and J lost 2; bases outside the gene matches: 6. Looked up from germline, CDR1 is SGHNT and CDR2 is YYREEE (reference sequence). The CDR3 runs 16 residues. The CDR3 nucleotides are TGTGCCAGCAGCTTATCCGGGGGGGCCCCCAAAAACATTCAGTACTTC. Translated: CASSLSGGAPKNIQYF.

This sequence joins TRBV10-3 and TRBJ2-3; 12 positions match TRBD1. Germline CDR1 reads ENHRY; CDR2 reads SYGVKD. This CDR3 spans 17 amino acids. The trim removed 4 bases at V and 4 bases at J, leaving 9 bases unmatched. The CDR3 reads CAISGSPGQGASDTQYF. In nucleotides, the CDR3 is TGTGCCATCAGTGGATCGCCGGGACAGGGGGCTTCAGATACGCAGTATTTT.

This clonotype has a count of ten or more. The V and J genes are TRBV2 and TRBJ1-5, with 7 bases that match TRBD1. The CDR3 has 14 residues. J gave up 3 bases and V 5 bases, and 4 bases lay outside the gene matches. The germline gives CDR1 SNHLY, CDR2 FYNNEI. As DNA, the CDR3 is TGTGCCAGCAGTCCGGGACAGTTCAATCAGCCCCAGCATTTT. This translates into CASSPGQFNQPQHF.

This clonotype was recorded a few times. This could be a read error, since a much larger clone is one nucleotide away. The CDR3 does not close with the conserved phenylalanine or tryptophan, likely indicating a read error. The gene calls are TRBV20-1 and TRBJ1-1; tentatively, D is TRBD1 (6 bases). The CDR3 totals 12 residues. Germline loops: CDR1 DFQATT, CDR2 SNEGSKA (reference sequence). V dropped 3 bases and J dropped 11 bases, with 16 bases sitting between them. The CDR3 here is CSASSTGYRAFL. Here the CDR3 DNA reads TGCAGTGCTAGCTCTACAGGGTATAGGGCTTTCTTG.

CDR3 coding DNA: TGTGCCAGCAGCTCTCCGGGCTACACCTTC. This encodes CASSSPGYTF. V gene TRBV2 combines with J gene TRBJ1-2, with no clear D. V was shortened by 6 bases and J by 8 bases, with 7 bases between the two germline ends. The CDR3 covers 10 residues. In germline, CDR1 is SNHLY, CDR2 FYNNEI.

This clonotype was seen only a few times. The gene calls are TRBV2 and TRBJ1-6; D gene ambiguous. The V gene lost 6 bases and the J gene lost 7 bases, with 13 bases spanning the gap. Germline-derived CDR1 and CDR2 are SNHLY and FYNNEI. This CDR3 is built from 14 residues. CDR3 amino acids: CASRPYIANSPLHF. Written as DNA, the CDR3 is TGTGCCAGCAGGCCCTATATAGCGAATTCACCCCTCCACTTT.

Points on this clonotype: A much larger clone differs from this one at a single base, so this may be a read error. Since no conserved phenylalanine or tryptophan closes the CDR3, a read error is the likely cause. V usage is TRBV18 and J usage is TRBJ2-7, with 7 bases aligning to TRBD1. J gave up 6 bases and V 3 bases, and 11 bases lay outside the gene matches. In germline, CDR1 is KGHSH, CDR2 LQKENI. The CDR3 has 15 residues. The CDR3 sequence is CASSPPGQIVSEQYL. CDR3 coding DNA: TGTGCCAGCTCACCCCCGGGACAGATAGTAAGCGAGCAGTACCTC.

This clonotype was observed a few times. The chain links TRBV12-3 or TRBV12-4 to TRBJ1-6, with D unresolved. The CDR3 is 13 amino acids. The V gene lost 5 bases and the J gene lost 8 bases, with 10 bases spanning the gap. The CDR3 is CASSPGGDSPLHF. DNA for the CDR3: TGTGCCAGCAGTCCCGGCGGAGATTCACCCCTCCACTTT.

This clonotype was counted only a few times. The chain combines TRBV9 with TRBJ1-6; TRBD1 is a possible D gene (5 bases). The germline V and J ends were trimmed by 2 bases and 6 bases, with 15 bases remaining between them. CDR3 size: 16 residues. Germline V lookup: CDR1 SGDLS, CDR2 YYNGEE. As DNA, the CDR3 is TGTGCCAGCAGCGTGGACCTCGGAACAGGTAATTCACCCCTCCACTTT. Encoded protein: CASSVDLGTGNSPLHF. Full variable domain (outside the CDR3, taken from reference TRBV9 and TRBJ1-6): DSGVTQTPKHLITATGQRVTLRCSPRSGDLSVYWYQQSLDQGLQFLIQYYNGEERAKGNILERFSAQQFPDLHSELNLSSLELGDSALYFCASSVDLGTGNSPLHFGNGTRLTVT.

This clonotype was seen at least ten times. The genes are TRBV6-1 and TRBJ2-3, with TRBD2 matching over 7 bases. Trimming removed 6 bases from V and 2 bases from J; junction bases left unmatched: 8. Per the germline V gene, CDR1 is MNHNS and CDR2 is SASEGT. The CDR3 extends over 15 amino acids. This chain's CDR3 is CASSHLLADTDTQYF. Here the CDR3 DNA reads TGTGCCAGCAGCCACCTTCTAGCGGACACAGATACGCAGTATTTT.

The sample holds one count of this clonotype. The chain is built from TRBV7-9 and TRBJ1-6, with D maybe TRBD1 (5 bases). The germline V gene has CDR1 SEHNR and CDR2 FQNEAQ (reference sequence). The CDR3 consists of 15 residues. V was cut by 3 bases and J by 10 bases, with 16 bases left in between. The CDR3 loop is CASSFIQGGGSPLHF. Written as DNA, the CDR3 is TGTGCCAGCAGCTTCATTCAGGGAGGAGGCTCACCCCTCCACTTT.

As to this clonotype: A read error may account for a junction end that differs from germline. The gene calls are TRBV7-9 and TRBJ2-7; tentative D call: TRBD2 (6 bases). The CDR3 is 11 residues long. Germline V CDR1 and CDR2: SEHNR, FQNEAQ (reference sequence). This chain's CDR3 is CASSTLTSSAF. DNA for the CDR3: TGTGCCAGCAGCACTCTGACTAGTAGCGCCTTC.

As concerns this clonotype: A much larger clone differs by one base, so this may be a read error. The gene calls are TRBV5-1 and TRBJ2-1; 10 positions match TRBD2. This CDR3 is 16 amino acids long. CDR1 is SGHRS, CDR2 YFSETQ, per germline. CDR3 region: CASSLSSGSSYDEQFF. The DNA for the CDR3 is TGCGCCAGCAGCTTGTCTAGCGGGAGTTCCTACGATGAGCAGTTCTTC.

The table lists this clonotype with many counts. The CDR3, as DNA: TGTGCCAGCAGCTTGGAGGGACCGCTCGTTAGATATGGCTACACCTTC. As protein: CASSLEGPLVRYGYTF. The chain carries TRBV7-9 and TRBJ1-2; maybe TRBD1 (5 bases). Between the trimmed V and J ends, which lost 3 bases and 5 bases, there was a span of 19 bases. Germline V CDR1 and CDR2: SEHNR, FQNEAQ (reference sequence). This CDR3 has 16 amino acids.

The chain employs TRBV19 and TRBJ2-6; 10 nucleotides line up with TRBD2. This CDR3 has 16 residues. The junction had 0 bases not matched to a gene; V was cut back by 1 base and J by 3 bases. CDR1 is LNHDA and CDR2 is SQIVND in the germline V gene (reference sequence). The CDR3 region is CASSIGLAGGANVLTF. CDR3 DNA: TGTGCCAGTAGTATAGGACTAGCGGGTGGGGCCAACGTCCTGACTTTC.